What follows are 24 T cell receptor beta chains derived from one specimen sequenced in a study of early stage breast cancer tumors. The protocol was immunoSEQ multiplex PCR, while the TCRdb copy is restricted to in-frame clones and leaves out a portion. The sample contains 25,000 to 35,000 clones, more than 65% of which appear only once. The sample was blood. The receptors derive from a person aged 35 to 50 with breast cancer.

The chain employs TRBV5-1 and TRBJ2-1; 9 bases map to TRBD2. Unmatched junction bases numbered 3, after V lost 1 base and J lost 4 bases. CDR3 length: 15 amino acids. From germline, CDR1 is SGHRS and CDR2 YFSETQ. Here the CDR3 reads CASSLHLAGYNEQFF. The CDR3 DNA sequence: TGCGCCAGCAGCTTGCATCTAGCGGGATACAATGAGCAGTTCTTC.

V and J are TRBV7-9 and TRBJ1-1; no reliable D call. The CDR3 is made up of 14 amino acids. Trimming removed 5 bases at V and 4 bases at J, with 14 bases between. Germline V gives CDR1 SEHNR, CDR2 FQNEAQ (reference sequence). The CDR3 sequence: CASSRTPESTEAFF. In nucleotides, the CDR3 is TGTGCCAGCAGCCGGACCCCTGAGAGCACTGAAGCTTTCTTT. The full variable domain, in which reference TRBV7-9 and TRBJ1-1 provide the parts outside the CDR3, is DTGVSQNPRHKITKRGQNVTFRCDPISEHNRLYWYRQTLGQGPEFLTYFQNEAQLEKSRLLSDRFSAERPKGSFSTLEIQRTEQGDSAMYLCASSRTPESTEAFFGQGTRLTVV.

This clone is judged medium-sized. J is TRBJ1-4 and V is TRBV6-1; tentative D call: TRBD1 (5 bases). The CDR3 extends over 14 amino acids. The V gene's germline CDR1 is MNHNS and CDR2 SASEGT. V lost 6 bases and J lost 7, with 15 bases in between. CDR3 protein: CASRRTSGGEKLFF. CDR3 nucleotides: TGTGCCAGCAGGAGGACATCCGGGGGTGAAAAACTGTTTTTT.

The chain carries TRBV5-5 and TRBJ2-2; 12 positions match TRBD2. CDR1 and CDR2 from the germline V gene are SGHKS and YYEKEE (reference sequence). The ends lost 4 bases at V and 4 bases at J; junction bases unmatched: 8. This CDR3 region has 17 residues. CDR3 protein: CASSQRLAGVPTGELFF. The CDR3 DNA is TGTGCCAGCAGCCAAAGACTAGCGGGAGTGCCCACCGGGGAGCTGTTTTTT.

CDR3: CASSLGETQYF. As DNA, the CDR3 is TGTGCCAGCAGTCTTGGCGAGACCCAGTACTTC. The chain uses TRBV28 and TRBJ2-5; no clear D gene. The CDR3 runs 11 residues. Germline CDR1 MDHEN, CDR2 SYDVKM. Trimming stripped 5 bases from V and 5 bases from J, with 6 bases between.

In nucleotides, the CDR3 is TGCAGCGCGTCTATTGGGGGGAATGAGCAGTTCTTC. It codes for CSASIGGNEQFF. V and J are TRBV29-1 and TRBJ2-1; weak D call: TRBD2 (6 bases). The CDR3 totals 12 residues. Germline CDR1 is SQVTM and CDR2 is ANQGSEA. Trimming stripped 7 bases from V and 7 bases from J, with 14 bases between.

This chain's CDR3 is CASTLGLASEQYF. The CDR3 DNA follows: TGTGCCAGCACCTTAGGACTAGCGAGCGAGCAGTACTTC. The chain carries TRBV6-5 and TRBJ2-7; TRBD2 matches at 9 bases. Germline V CDR1 and CDR2: MNHEY, SVGAGI. This CDR3 has 13 residues. The V gene end was trimmed by 7 bases and the J gene end by 6 bases; junction bases not matched to a gene: 7.

V usage is TRBV6-6 and J usage is TRBJ2-7, with 7 bases identical to TRBD1. From germline, CDR1 is MNHNY and CDR2 SVGAGI (reference sequence). This CDR3 is built from 15 residues. V lost 4 bases to trimming and J lost 2 bases; unmatched junction nucleotides: 8. Here the CDR3 reads CASSSRDSRPYEQYF. The CDR3 DNA reads TGTGCCAGCAGTTCCCGGGACAGCAGACCCTACGAGCAGTACTTC.

As to this clone: One junction end does not reproduce the germline sequence, and a read error may be involved. This sequence joins TRBV6-1 and TRBJ2-7, with 12 positions matching TRBD2. Germline CDR1 and CDR2: MNHNS and SASEGT. The CDR3 totals 14 residues. CDR3 in amino acids: CATSETSGSYEQYF. CDR3 sequence (DNA): TGTGCCACCAGTGAGACTAGCGGGAGTTACGAGCAGTACTTC.

The chain employs TRBV2 and TRBJ2-5; 7 nucleotides align to TRBD1. The CDR3 covers 12 residues. Germline-derived CDR1 and CDR2 are SNHLY and FYNNEI. V trimming: 6 bases; J trimming: 5 bases; junction bases outside the gene matches: 3. The CDR3 region is CASRQGTETQYF. For the CDR3, the DNA is TGTGCCAGCAGACAGGGGACCGAGACCCAGTACTTC.

The CDR3 here is CASSFFLAGFLVNEQFF. CDR3 nucleotide sequence: TGTGCCAGCAGCTTTTTCCTAGCGGGATTTCTGGTAAATGAGCAGTTCTTC. The V and J genes are TRBV5-4 and TRBJ2-1; the match to TRBD2 covers 9 bases. The length of the CDR3 is 17 residues. With V trimmed by 2 bases and J by 7 bases, 13 bases remained unmatched. The germline V gene has CDR1 SGHNT and CDR2 YYREEE (reference sequence).

This clone was seen a handful of times. The chain employs TRBV14 and TRBJ2-2; no firm D call. CDR3 length: 13 residues. V was pared by 1 base and J by 5 bases, with 5 bases between. Germline-derived CDR1 and CDR2 are SGHDN and FVKESK. CDR3 amino acids: CASSQVWTGELFF. CDR3 in DNA: TGTGCCAGCAGCCAAGTGTGGACCGGGGAGCTGTTTTTT.

The chain combines TRBV7-2 with TRBJ1-2; TRBD1 aligns across 10 bases. Germline lookup yields CDR1 SGHTA and CDR2 FQGNSA. Trimming took 5 bases from V and 6 from J; bases not matched to a gene: 9. The CDR3 totals 15 residues. CDR3: CASSPSGTGDNGYTF. CDR3 coding DNA: TGTGCCAGCAGCCCAAGTGGGACAGGGGATAATGGCTACACCTTC. Filled out from reference TRBV7-2 and TRBJ1-2, the complete variable domain reads GAGVSQSPSNKVTEKGKDVELRCDPISGHTALYWYRQSLGQGLEFLIYFQGNSAPDKSGLPSDRFSAERTGGSVSTLTIQRTQQEDSAVYLCASSPSGTGDNGYTFGSGTRLTVV.

This clone was recorded once. The rearrangement joins TRBV4-2 to TRBJ2-7, with a tentative D call TRBD2 (5 bases). From germline, CDR1 is LGHNA and CDR2 YNFKEQ. The ends were cut back, 2 bases at V and 8 bases at J, with 16 bases in the middle. This CDR3 has 14 residues. Here the CDR3 reads CASSQLIEGGQQYF. In DNA, the CDR3 is TGTGCCAGCAGCCAATTAATTGAGGGCGGGCAGCAGTACTTC.

The chain employs TRBV29-1 and TRBJ2-7; D is undetermined. The CDR3 extends over 12 amino acids. Germline V gene data show CDR1 as SQVTM and CDR2 as ANQGSEA. Trimming cost V 7 bases and J 4 bases, with 14 bases left between them. The CDR3 protein is CSATRADYEQYF. CDR3 DNA: TGCAGCGCCACTCGGGCGGATTACGAGCAGTACTTC.

V gene TRBV18 combines with J gene TRBJ2-2; D remains unclear. There are 14 residues in the CDR3. CDR1 KGHSH and CDR2 LQKENI come from the germline V gene. V shed 4 bases and J shed 6 bases, with 12 bases lying between them. CDR3 nucleotides: TGTGCCAGCTCACAGGCGCCTGGGGCCGGGGAGCTGTTTTTT. Translation: CASSQAPGAGELFF.

The genes are TRBV13 and TRBJ2-5; a possible D gene is TRBD2 (5 bases). Trimming removed 5 bases at V and 5 bases at J, with 15 bases between. Per the germline V gene, CDR1 is PRHDT and CDR2 is FYEKMQ (reference sequence). The CDR3 covers 14 residues. CDR3 in DNA: TGTGCCAGCAGCGTACTGGGAGTTTGGGAGACCCAGTACTTC. Its protein is CASSVLGVWETQYF.

Judged by abundance, this clone is medium-sized. This chain uses TRBV30 with TRBJ1-2; 10 bases match TRBD1. V lost 0 bases to trimming and J lost 8 bases; unmatched junction nucleotides: 15. CDR1 is GTSNPN and CDR2 is SVGIG in the germline V gene (reference sequence). The length of the CDR3 is 17 residues. The DNA for the CDR3 is TGTGCCTGGAGTGTAGGCCCCTTGAGGGACAGGGGAAGAGGCTACACCTTC. It codes for CAWSVGPLRDRGRGYTF.

The chain has TRBV12-5 and TRBJ2-3; D is undetermined. CDR1 and CDR2 (germline): LGHNT, FRNRAP. V dropped 3 bases and J dropped 4 bases, with 8 bases sitting between them. This CDR3 is 13 amino acids long. The CDR3 DNA is TGTGCTAGTGGTTTTATGGGTTCAGATACGCAGTATTTT. Its protein is CASGFMGSDTQYF.

The chain combines TRBV5-1 with TRBJ2-1; the D is unclear. This CDR3 spans 16 amino acids. The germline CDR1 and CDR2 sequences are SGHRS and YFSETQ. V was cut by 3 bases and J by 0 bases, with 13 bases left in between. The CDR3 loop is CASSYLPESSYNEQFF. The CDR3 DNA reads TGCGCCAGCAGCTACCTCCCCGAAAGCTCCTACAATGAGCAGTTCTTC.

This clone was seen only a few times. This chain joins TRBV6-6 and TRBJ1-1; D is possibly TRBD1 (6 bases). The CDR3 contains 12 residues. CDR1 is MNHNY, CDR2 SVGAGI, per germline (reference sequence). Trimming stripped 4 bases from V and 8 bases from J, with 11 bases between. CDR3 sequence (DNA): TGTGCCAGCAGTTTTTGGACAGACGAAGCTTTCTTT. Translation gives CASSFWTDEAFF.

DNA of the CDR3: TGTGCCAGCTCACCAATTGCGGGAGCTAGGTCCTACGAGCAGTACTTC. This sequence encodes CASSPIAGARSYEQYF. The V and J genes are TRBV18 and TRBJ2-7; TRBD2 matches at 7 bases. Germline V gene sequence: CDR1 KGHSH, CDR2 LQKENI. With 2 bases clipped from V and 1 base from J, the junction kept 8 bases outside the gene matches. CDR3 size: 16 residues.

J is TRBJ2-7 and V is TRBV5-1; 7 bases map to TRBD2. After removal of 0 bases from V and 0 bases from J, the junction contained 12 bases not matched to a gene. Germline V gives CDR1 SGHRS, CDR2 YFSETQ. The CDR3 is 18 amino acids. CDR3 in amino acids: CASSLDGRLVSGSYEQYF. The CDR3 DNA is TGCGCCAGCAGCTTGGACGGGAGGCTGGTTTCGGGCTCCTACGAGCAGTACTTC. Variable domain in full (rest from reference TRBV5-1 and TRBJ2-7): KAGVTQTPRYLIKTRGQQVTLSCSPISGHRSVSWYQQTPGQGLQFLFEYFSETQRNKGNFPGRFSGRQFSNSRSEMNVSTLELGDSALYLCASSLDGRLVSGSYEQYFGPGTRLTVT.

The chain carries TRBV7-9 and TRBJ2-7, with TRBD1 matching 10 bases. The V gene end was trimmed by 5 bases and the J gene end by 7 bases; junction bases not matched to a gene: 11. The V gene's germline CDR1 is SEHNR and CDR2 FQNEAQ (reference sequence). The CDR3 is 15 amino acids. DNA of the CDR3: TGTGCCAGCAGCCCGCCGGGGACAGGGGTGATAGAGCAGTACTTC. This codes for CASSPPGTGVIEQYF.